A selection of T cell receptor beta chains follows, all from one sample in a study of technical replicates of blood from several donors. Sequencing used immunoSEQ multiplex PCR; TCRdb keeps in-frame clones, though not all of them. This table has approximately 80,000 clones, over 75% appearing once. The sequenced material came from T cells isolated from PBMCs. The receptors derive from a human donor in good health. Both conserved end residues are part of each CDR3. Fields, in order: J gene, clone size, D gene, V gene, CDR3 DNA, CDR3 protein. D genes are given only for firm matches. Only part of the rows carry a size: once, few, many, or a class if the clone is expanded.

j_gene: TRBJ2-2
abundance: NA
d_gene: TRBD1
v_gene: TRBV7-9
CDR3nt: TGTGCCAGCAGCTTAGCCGTAATACGACAGGGAGACACCGGGGAGCTGTTTTTT
CDR3aa: CASSLAVIRQGDTGELFF

j_gene: TRBJ1-1
abundance: NA
d_gene: TRBD1
v_gene: TRBV6-6
CDR3nt: TGTGCCAGCAGTTCGGGACAGGGGGATACTGAAGCTTTCTTT
CDR3aa: CASSSGQGDTEAFF

j_gene: TRBJ2-2
abundance: NA
d_gene: TRBD2
v_gene: TRBV7-8
CDR3nt: TGTGCCAGCAGCCCGCGACTAGCATCAGGGCGGGAGCTGTTTTTT
CDR3aa: CASSPRLASGRELFF

j_gene: TRBJ1-6
abundance: NA
d_gene: TRBD1
v_gene: TRBV9
CDR3nt: TGTGCCAGCAGCGAGGGGACAGGGATTAATTCACCCCTCCACTTT
CDR3aa: CASSEGTGINSPLHF

j_gene: TRBJ1-4
abundance: NA
d_gene: TRBD1
v_gene: TRBV28
CDR3nt: TGTGCCAGCAGTTCGACAGGGTCGGGAGAAAAACTGTTTTTT
CDR3aa: CASSSTGSGEKLFF

j_gene: TRBJ1-1
abundance: few
d_gene: TRBD1
v_gene: TRBV9
CDR3nt: TGTGCCAGCAGCCCAGGACAGGGGAACACTGAAGCTTTCTTT
CDR3aa: CASSPGQGNTEAFF

j_gene: TRBJ2-3
abundance: once
d_gene: NA
v_gene: TRBV1
CDR3nt: TGCACCAGCAGCGGCGCAGCGGGGAGCACAGATACGCAGTATTTT
CDR3aa: CTSSGAAGSTDTQYF

j_gene: TRBJ1-4
abundance: NA
d_gene: NA
v_gene: TRBV5-4
CDR3nt: TGTGCCAGCAGCTTGGGGACAGACTTGGGGGAAAAACTGTTTTTT
CDR3aa: CASSLGTDLGEKLFF

j_gene: TRBJ1-3
abundance: NA
d_gene: NA
v_gene: TRBV30
CDR3nt: TGTGCCTGGAGTGGGGGGCGAGACACCATATATTTT
CDR3aa: CAWSGGRDTIYF

j_gene: TRBJ1-3
abundance: NA
d_gene: TRBD1
v_gene: TRBV5-1
CDR3nt: TGCGCCAGCAGCTTGACAGGGGCCAAGTTCGGAAACACCATATATTTT
CDR3aa: CASSLTGAKFGNTIYF

j_gene: TRBJ1-5
abundance: NA
d_gene: NA
v_gene: TRBV4-1
CDR3nt: TGCGCCAGCAGCCAAGATCAGGCAGCATATAGCAATCAGCCCCAGCATTTT
CDR3aa: CASSQDQAAYSNQPQHF

j_gene: TRBJ2-1
abundance: NA
d_gene: TRBD1
v_gene: TRBV11-2
CDR3nt: TGTGCCAGCAGCGGCAACAGGGGGAATGAGCAGTTCTTC
CDR3aa: CASSGNRGNEQFF

j_gene: TRBJ2-7
abundance: once
d_gene: TRBD1
v_gene: TRBV11-2
CDR3nt: TGTGCCAGCAGCTTACGACCGGGACAGGGTTCCCACGAGCAGTACTTC
CDR3aa: CASSLRPGQGSHEQYF

j_gene: TRBJ2-3
abundance: NA
d_gene: TRBD2
v_gene: TRBV6-5
CDR3nt: TGTGCCAGCAGTCTAGCGGGGGGCACAGATACGCAGTATTTT
CDR3aa: CASSLAGGTDTQYF

j_gene: TRBJ2-7
abundance: NA
d_gene: TRBD1
v_gene: TRBV4-2
CDR3nt: TGTGCCAGCAGCCAGAGACCGGGACAGGGGATTGGAGACGAGCAGTACTTC
CDR3aa: CASSQRPGQGIGDEQYF

j_gene: TRBJ2-1
abundance: NA
d_gene: NA
v_gene: TRBV2
CDR3nt: TGTGCCAGCAGCGGACAGTGGATGTGGAACAATGAGCAGTTCTTC
CDR3aa: CASSGQWMWNNEQFF

j_gene: TRBJ1-1
abundance: NA
d_gene: TRBD1
v_gene: TRBV7-9
CDR3nt: TGTGCCAGCAGCTTTTTACCTGGTACAGGGGCCACTGAAGCTTTCTTT
CDR3aa: CASSFLPGTGATEAFF

j_gene: TRBJ1-1
abundance: once
d_gene: TRBD1
v_gene: TRBV4-1
CDR3nt: TGCGCCAGCAGCCTATTTTTAGGGACAGGGAACGTAGCTGAAGCTTTCTTT
CDR3aa: CASSLFLGTGNVAEAFF

j_gene: TRBJ1-1
abundance: few
d_gene: NA
v_gene: TRBV4-2
CDR3nt: TGTGCCAGCAGCCTGCCAACTCGGGGTGTGCGGACTGAAGCTTTCTTT
CDR3aa: CASSLPTRGVRTEAFF

j_gene: TRBJ1-2
abundance: once
d_gene: TRBD1
v_gene: TRBV27
CDR3nt: TGTGCCAGCAGTTTAGGCCAGGGGGCCCACTATGGCTACACCTTC
CDR3aa: CASSLGQGAHYGYTF

j_gene: TRBJ2-1
abundance: NA
d_gene: TRBD1
v_gene: TRBV4-2
CDR3nt: TGTGCCAGCAGCCAAGATGGGACAGGGGGCTACAATGAGCAGTTCTTC
CDR3aa: CASSQDGTGGYNEQFF

j_gene: TRBJ2-2
abundance: NA
d_gene: NA
v_gene: TRBV11-3
CDR3nt: TGTGCCAGCAGCTTAGCGCTACCCCTCGGCGGGGGCCGGAACACCGGGGAGCTGTTTTTT
CDR3aa: CASSLALPLGGGRNTGELFF

j_gene: TRBJ2-7
abundance: NA
d_gene: TRBD1
v_gene: TRBV15
CDR3nt: TGTGCCACCAGCAGGGGTGCAGGGGGCTCCTACGAGCAGTACTTC
CDR3aa: CATSRGAGGSYEQYF

j_gene: TRBJ1-2
abundance: NA
d_gene: NA
v_gene: TRBV9
CDR3nt: TGTGCCAGCAGCGTAGGGGGCAGTCAAAACTATGGCTACACCTTC
CDR3aa: CASSVGGSQNYGYTF

j_gene: TRBJ1-1
abundance: few
d_gene: TRBD1
v_gene: TRBV4-1
CDR3nt: TGCGCCAGCAGCCAAAGACAGGGGGCGGGTGAAGCTTTCTTT
CDR3aa: CASSQRQGAGEAFF

j_gene: TRBJ1-1
abundance: NA
d_gene: NA
v_gene: TRBV5-8
CDR3nt: TGTGCCAGCAGCCCGCGGAGCAGACCCTTCTTGAACACTGAAGCTTTCTTT
CDR3aa: CASSPRSRPFLNTEAFF

j_gene: TRBJ2-1
abundance: NA
d_gene: TRBD2
v_gene: TRBV7-9
CDR3nt: TGTGCCAGCAGCTCACTAGCGGGGGTTCTAAATGAGCAGTTCTTC
CDR3aa: CASSSLAGVLNEQFF

j_gene: TRBJ2-5
abundance: NA
d_gene: TRBD1
v_gene: TRBV11-2
CDR3nt: TGTGCCAGCAGCTTAAGGGGGACAGCGATGGGAGAGACCCAGTACTTC
CDR3aa: CASSLRGTAMGETQYF

j_gene: TRBJ1-1
abundance: NA
d_gene: NA
v_gene: TRBV19
CDR3nt: TGTGCCAGTCGACTAAACACTGAAGCTTTCTTT
CDR3aa: CASRLNTEAFF

j_gene: TRBJ2-7
abundance: NA
d_gene: NA
v_gene: TRBV27
CDR3nt: TGTGCCAGCAGTCCATTACAGTCGTCCTACGAGCAGTACTTC
CDR3aa: CASSPLQSSYEQYF

j_gene: TRBJ1-5
abundance: NA
d_gene: NA
v_gene: TRBV7-9
CDR3nt: TGTGCCAGCAGCTTCCCACAGAGTAATCAGCCCCAGCATTTT
CDR3aa: CASSFPQSNQPQHF

j_gene: TRBJ1-1
abundance: NA
d_gene: NA
v_gene: TRBV19
CDR3nt: TGTGCCAGTAGTATGGGGCCGAACACTGAAGCTTTCTTT
CDR3aa: CASSMGPNTEAFF